The clone carrying this TCR beta chain was counted at least ten times. As yet, its antigen is unknown. Germline V gene lookup returns CDR1 SGHTA and CDR2 FQGNSA. V trimming: 5 bases; J trimming: 5 bases; junction bases outside the gene matches: 8. The CDR3 consists of 15 residues. TCRdb reprocessed the reads with MiXCR, giving one entry per CDR3 protein. Of around 260,000 distinct CDR3 sequences listed, 20% to 30% are singletons. This specimen belongs to a study of T cell repertoires in cytomegalovirus infection. Study at large: Public TCR beta signatures provided an indication of both CMV infection and a matching HLA type.

The study's findings and limits: The study found HLA-C-restricted CMV-specific TCR beta clonotypes dominating the ex vivo response. CMV carriers with the relevant HLA were identified by cumulative public TCR beta family frequency.

The TCR sequence derives from a human donor in good health (CMV status not recorded). Some clones in this sample may be carry-over from other donors' samples. The genes are TRBV7-2 and TRBJ2-3; 9 bases agree with TRBD1. Material for sequencing was PBMCs. The CDR3 bases are TGTGCCAGCAGCCCCACAGGGGGCGCAGGAGATACGCAGTATTTT. Protein sequence: CASSPTGGAGDTQYF.